The clone carrying this TCR beta chain was detected a few times. Its antigen is as yet unknown. With 500 to 650 ng total RNA as template and a constant-region primer, TCR beta cDNA was made. Library construction for TCR beta comprised three nested multiplex PCR rounds performed with slightly modified ARM-PCR. TCRdb re-derived calls from the multiplex PCR reads in MiXCR, one entry per CDR3 protein. The sample records about 120,000 distinct CDR3 sequences, about two thirds being singletons. Co-extraction of RNA and DNA was performed on roughly 17-32 mg of unsorted bulk tissue. This sample stems from a study of tumor-infiltrating lymphocytes in primary liver carcinoma. Across the whole study: The study enrolled male and female patients aged 30 to 69 years. Samples returned roughly 3.5 to 7.13 million productive TCRbeta reads each. Read depth did not differ significantly between tissue types.

Findings of the study overall: Relative to blood, tumors carried a significantly larger fraction of the repertoire in their top 250 clones (p = 0.039). Lower overlap was observed for tumor-adjacent and tumor-blood pairs relative to tumor region pairs.

This clonotype was sampled from a woman aged 60-75 years with primary liver carcinoma and hepatitis B virus infection. Sequencing was carried out using tumor-adjacent normal liver tissue.

CDR3 sequence reads: CASLNRGPYNEQFF. CDR3 bases: TGTGCCAGCCTGAACAGGGGCCCATACAATGAGCAGTTCTTC. The chain employs TRBV2 and TRBJ2-1; 7 bases align to TRBD1. V lost 8 bases to trimming and J lost 4 bases; unmatched junction nucleotides: 8. The CDR3 covers 14 residues. Germline V gene lookup returns CDR1 SNHLY and CDR2 FYNNEI. Full variable domain (rest looked up from reference TRBV2 and TRBJ2-1): EPEVTQTPSHQVTQMGQEVILRCVPISNHLYFYWYRQILGQKVEFLVSFYNNEISEKSEIFDDQFSVERPDGSNFTLKIRSTKLEDSAMYFCASLNRGPYNEQFFGPGTRLTVL.